This is a list of T cell receptor beta chains from one sample in a study of control samples from healthy donors and cancer patients. TCRdb's table, derived via immunoSEQ multiplex PCR, lists solely in-frame clones and lacks some. This table holds approximately 150,000 clones, approximately 90% found once. Sequenced: blood. The receptors stem from a woman aged 25 to 45 in good health. The CDR3 runs from the conserved cysteine through the conserved F or W. The order of the fields is V gene, D gene, J gene, CDR3 protein, CDR3 DNA. D genes are given only for firm matches.

TRBV12-3/TRBV12-4	.	TRBJ2-7	CASSLKGKQYF	TGTGCCAGCAGTTTAAAGGGGAAGCAGTACTTC
TRBV6-4	.	TRBJ2-3	CASSKDGQSTDTQYF	TGTGCCAGCAGTAAGGACGGACAGAGCACAGATACGCAGTATTTT
TRBV25-1	TRBD1	TRBJ1-3	CASSGTGGSGNTIYF	TGTGCCAGCAGTGGGACAGGGGGCTCTGGAAACACCATATATTTT
TRBV5-1	.	TRBJ2-2	CASSIGLANTGELFF	TGCGCCAGCAGCATTGGACTCGCGAACACCGGGGAGCTGTTTTTT
TRBV27	TRBD1	TRBJ2-7	CASSLTGVYEQYF	TGTGCCAGCAGTTTAACAGGGGTCTACGAGCAGTACTTC
TRBV10-3	TRBD2	TRBJ2-1	CATTTRGGIYNEQFF	TGTGCCACCACCACCCGCGGGGGGATTTACAATGAGCAGTTCTTC
TRBV6-1	.	TRBJ2-1	CASSERSQNEQFF	TGTGCCAGCAGTGAGAGGAGCCAAAATGAGCAGTTCTTC
TRBV28	TRBD1	TRBJ1-4	CASSIRTGLNEKLFF	TGTGCCAGCAGCATCCGGACAGGACTTAATGAAAAACTGTTTTTT
TRBV10-3	.	TRBJ2-3	CAISEGGYTDTQYF	TGTGCCATCAGTGAGGGCGGTTACACAGATACGCAGTATTTT
TRBV4-3	.	TRBJ1-3	CASSQGQVGSGNTIYF	TGCGCCAGCAGCCAAGGTCAGGTCGGATCTGGAAACACCATATATTTT
TRBV5-6	TRBD1	TRBJ2-2	CASSLAQGADTGELFF	TGTGCCAGCAGCTTGGCCCAGGGGGCCGACACCGGGGAGCTGTTTTTT
TRBV7-3	.	TRBJ1-1	CASSPRGGRNTEAFF	TGTGCCAGCAGCCCACGGGGGGGGAGGAACACTGAAGCTTTCTTT
TRBV15	TRBD1	TRBJ2-7	CATSRTIMGTGDSYEQYF	TGTGCCACCAGCAGGACGATCATGGGGACAGGGGACTCCTACGAGCAGTACTTC
TRBV9	.	TRBJ2-7	CASSVASAASYEQYF	TGTGCCAGCAGCGTAGCCTCAGCGGCCTCCTACGAGCAGTACTTC